These T cell receptor beta chains were read from a single sample in a study of T cell responses to AZD1222 COVID-19 vaccine. Generated by immunoSEQ multiplex PCR, the TCRdb table keeps only in-frame clones and is missing some. The sample records about 73,000 clones, 75% to 90% being singletons. The material was peripheral blood, obtained 28 days after the second AZD1222 dose. Receptors were obtained from an adult who received the AZD1222 COVID-19 vaccine. CDR3s leave out the opening cysteine and the closing phenylalanine or tryptophan. Fields, in order: V gene, clone size, J gene, CDR3 protein. The size entry is marked missing in some rows and otherwise reads once, few, many or a size class.

>TRBV6-4|.|TRBJ1-1
ASSDPTVDTEAF
>TRBV7-6|.|TRBJ2-2
ASSLPTYTGELF
>TRBV21-1|.|TRBJ2-2
ASSLKGRATGLNTGELF
>TRBV9|.|TRBJ2-1
ASSVEGVKGEQF
>TRBV7-6|once|TRBJ2-1
ASSTLAGLMGEQF
>TRBV11-2|.|TRBJ2-7
ASSLDRAGTSVVYEQY
>TRBV20-1|.|TRBJ1-2
SAPPVGGYT
>TRBV2|once|TRBJ1-5
ASIGAGGLNQPQH
>TRBV2|.|TRBJ2-2
ASTNRFGFANTGELF
>TRBV6-5|few|TRBJ2-5
ASSGGGGQETQY
>TRBV24-1|.|TRBJ1-1
ATSDGTDTEAF
>TRBV11-3|.|TRBJ2-1
ASSPSVSRGKQF
>TRBV7-9|.|TRBJ1-2
ASSLGNNYGYT
>TRBV10-3|.|TRBJ1-2
AISNAGTGGGGYT
>TRBV5-1|.|TRBJ2-2
ASSSGYWTGITGELF
>TRBV7-2|.|TRBJ2-5
ASRATVGRGQETQY
>TRBV19|.|TRBJ1-3
ASSKSTGDSGNTIY
>TRBV9|.|TRBJ1-6
ASSDRQGINSPLH
>TRBV6-5|.|TRBJ2-1
ASTIPRTTQF
>TRBV5-6|.|TRBJ2-7
ASSSEETSDSYEQY
>TRBV6-6|.|TRBJ2-3
ASSHRGPTDTQY
>TRBV7-2|.|TRBJ1-4
ASSLRGQGLREKLF
>TRBV19|.|TRBJ1-2
ASNLDRAYGYT
>TRBV2|few|TRBJ1-5
ASTGTGEISNQPQH
>TRBV13|.|TRBJ1-2
ASSPDSKGRGYT
>TRBV19|.|TRBJ2-7
ASSITDSYEQY